This entry describes one TCR beta chain. Its antigen is unidentified. This entry comes from a study of response to subunit inactivated influenza vaccine. TCRdb recomputed calls from the RT-PCR reads with MiXCR, one row per CDR3 protein. The data contain hundreds of thousands of distinct CDR3 sequences, 12% of them singletons. CDR3 length: 18 amino acids. In germline, CDR1 is KGHSH, CDR2 LQKENI. With 3 bases removed from V and 1 base from J, the gap between germline ends came to 22 bases. Overall study findings and caveats: Authors suggested each seasonal influenza vaccination recruits few new T cells.

The source material was PBMCs from blood, sampled on the day of vaccination. This sequence was found in a man over 45 who received an inactivated influenza vaccine. The genes are TRBV18 and TRBJ2-7; D may be TRBD2 (7 bases). The CDR3 is CASSPTPHGRGLSYEQYF. CDR3 DNA sequence: TGTGCCAGCTCACCCACGCCGCACGGCAGGGGACTATCCTACGAGCAGTACTTC.